This T cell receptor (beta chain) was sequenced during a study of cytomegalovirus exposure and HLA in healthy donors. Study-wide findings and caveats: There were 150 to 200 TCR beta chains listed as cytomegalovirus-associated. Under in vitro conditions, three CMV-associated chains were confirmed as specific for CMV antigens. In a later analysis, at a false discovery rate of 0.05, under 20,000 TCR beta sequences were associated with HLA alleles.

Looked up from germline, CDR1 is SGHTA and CDR2 is FQGNSA. Unmatched junction bases numbered 8, after V lost 1 base and J lost 3 bases. This CDR3 has 19 residues. The PCR contained 60 Vbeta and 13 Jbeta primers. Method: immunoSEQ multiplex PCR; TCRdb's copy keeps in-frame clones and lacks some. This table holds about 170,000 clones, about 82% found once. For this clone: Its specificity is unknown.

The receptor was derived from a woman aged 18-35 years in good health and CMV-seronegative. Sequences were obtained from PBMCs. The rearrangement joins TRBV7-2 to TRBJ2-6, with TRBD1 matching over 11 bases. This CDR3 reads CASSLDPGQGVYGANVLTF. The CDR3 coding sequence is TGTGCCAGCAGCTTAGATCCGGGACAGGGGGTGTATGGGGCCAACGTCCTGACTTTC.